Below, 9 T cell receptor beta chains from the same sample are listed, as sequenced in a study of blood T cell repertoires in COVID-19 (dated by TCRdb to the early 2020s). The protocol used for the library was the immunoSEQ multiplex PCR assay. TCRdb holds this immuneACCESS table with in-frame rearrangements only. Some clones are missing; in checked studies, unresolved V genes explain under half, and the rest has no known cause. The sample data list some 290,000 clones, and roughly nine tenths of these were observed just once. Approximately 10% of the sample belongs to the ten largest clones. The sample taken for sequencing was peripheral blood. Receptor source: a woman aged 25 to 45 with COVID-19, enrolled during active disease.

Here the CDR3 reads CAGPSTGGPCTDTQYF. In nucleotides, the CDR3 is TGTGCCGGACCGTCCACGGGGGGGCCCTGCACAGATACGCAGTATTTT. The chain joins TRBV6-4 to TRBJ2-3; 8 bases agree with TRBD2. The ends lost 11 bases at V and 1 base at J; junction bases unmatched: 14. Germline values: CDR1 MRHNA, CDR2 SNTAGT. The CDR3 is 16 amino acids.

As concerns this clone: This specimen includes other DNA sequences encoding the same CDR3. The V gene is TRBV19, the J gene TRBJ2-7; D might be TRBD2 (5 bases). V dropped 5 bases and J dropped 2 bases, with 10 bases sitting between them. This CDR3 has 13 residues. Looked up from germline, CDR1 is LNHDA and CDR2 is SQIVND (reference sequence). CDR3 sequence (DNA): TGTGCCAGTAGTCCCGGACTTACCTACGAGCAGTACTTC. Its protein is CASSPGLTYEQYF.

This clone was seen once. The genes are TRBV6-5 and TRBJ1-2, with D perhaps TRBD1 (6 bases). The CDR3 is 12 amino acids. Per germline, CDR1 MNHEY and CDR2 SVGAGI. Trimming left V 8 bases short and J 7 bases short, with 14 bases between. CDR3 coding DNA: TGTGCCAGCGCCGGGACATCATTTGGCTACACCTTC. Amino acids: CASAGTSFGYTF.

The chain recombines TRBV6-5 with TRBJ2-7; 7 positions match TRBD1. This CDR3 region has 14 residues. CDR1 and CDR2 (germline): MNHEY, SVGAGI. J was trimmed by 6 bases and V by 5 bases; bases with no gene match: 10. The CDR3 coding sequence is TGTGCCAGCAGTCTGGACAGGTCGTTGGGCGAGCAGTACTTC. This encodes CASSLDRSLGEQYF.

V gene TRBV6-2 or TRBV6-3 combines with J gene TRBJ2-7, with 8 bases fitting TRBD2. Germline CDR1 and CDR2: MNHEY and SVGEGT. The CDR3 is 16 amino acids. V dropped 2 bases and J dropped 2; count of bases not matched to a gene: 8. In DNA form, the CDR3 reads TGTGCCAGCAGTTACGAGCGGGGGCGCCCGGCCTACGAGCAGTACTTC. Translation: CASSYERGRPAYEQYF.

The rearrangement uses TRBV2 and TRBJ1-6, with 8 bases aligning to TRBD1. CDR1 SNHLY and CDR2 FYNNEI come from the germline V gene. CDR3 size: 12 residues. Trimming cost V 7 bases and J 7 bases; bases outside gene matches: 0. In DNA, the CDR3 is TGTGCCAGCACAGGGGGCAATTCACCCCTCCACTTT. Amino acid sequence: CASTGGNSPLHF.

The chain links TRBV2 to TRBJ1-5; the match to TRBD1 covers 8 bases. CDR1 is SNHLY, CDR2 FYNNEI, per germline. The CDR3 contains 14 residues. V shed 5 bases and J 8 bases; nucleotides not matched to a gene: 8. The CDR3 loop is CASSSGQGVEPQHF. The CDR3 coding sequence is TGTGCCAGCAGTAGCGGACAGGGTGTAGAGCCCCAGCATTTT.

The chain links TRBV11-2 to TRBJ2-7; tentatively, D is TRBD1 (7 bases). Trimming left V 1 base short and J 4 bases short, with 14 bases between. The CDR3 is made up of 15 amino acids. CDR1 is SGHAT, CDR2 FQNNGV, per germline. The CDR3 DNA follows: TGTGCCAGCAGCTTAGCGGCAGGGGGGAATTACGAGCAGTACTTC. It codes for CASSLAAGGNYEQYF.

The chain joins TRBV19 to TRBJ1-3; 7 positions agree with TRBD1. CDR1 is LNHDA, CDR2 SQIVND, per germline (reference sequence). This CDR3 comprises 14 residues. J gave up 5 bases and V 4 bases, and 5 bases lay outside the gene matches. This CDR3 reads CASSKGQQRNTIYF. CDR3 in DNA: TGTGCCAGTAGTAAGGGACAGCAGAGAAACACCATATATTTT.